Listed below are T cell receptor beta chains from one sample, sequenced in a study of tumor-infiltrating lymphocytes in primary liver carcinoma. One entry per CDR3 protein, called by TCRdb with MiXCR from the multiplex PCR reads. The data show 150,000 to 200,000 distinct CDR3 sequences, around 81% seen once. The specimen sequenced was tumor tissue from primary liver carcinoma. The receptors shown here come from a man aged 35 to 55 with primary liver carcinoma and hepatitis B virus infection. Both conserved end residues are part of each CDR3. Each record gives: J gene, D gene, V gene, clone size, CDR3 DNA, CDR3 protein. A D gene is named only where the DNA matches it firmly. Size is stated for part of the rows, as once, few or many counts, or as a class when the clone is expanded.

TRBJ2-6 TRBD2 TRBV6-5 NA TGTGCCAACAGTTACAATCCTAGCGGGAGTACTGGGGTCAACGTCCTGACGTTC CANSYNPSGSTGVNVLTF
TRBJ1-6 TRBD1 TRBV4-3 NA TGCGCCAGCAACTCCTGGGACAGAGTAAGGAATTCACCCCCCCACTTT CASNSWDRVRNSPPHF
TRBJ2-1 TRBD2 TRBV11-1 NA TGTGCCAGCAACTTAGCGAAGAGCGGGGGCTACAATGAACAGTTCTTC CASNLAKSGGYNEQFF
TRBJ2-1 TRBD2 TRBV10-3 NA TGTGCCACCGCCGGGACTAGCGTGATTGAGCAGTTCTTC CATAGTSVIEQFF
TRBJ2-1 NA TRBV6-5 NA TGTGCCAACAGCCCGATTAGCGGAGATTACAATGAGCAGTTCTTC CANSPISGDYNEQFF
TRBJ2-5 NA TRBV29-1 once TGCAGCAGCATACAGGGGATGGGAGGGACCCAGTACTTC CSSIQGMGGTQYF
TRBJ2-7 NA TRBV30 NA TGTGCCTCCCACATTGGTGGGAACGAGCAGTACTTC CASHIGGNEQYF
TRBJ2-5 TRBD2 TRBV5-1 NA TGCGCCAGCGGGAACGGGAGGCTTCAAGAGACCCAGTACTTC CASGNGRLQETQYF
TRBJ2-3 NA TRBV5-4 NA TGTGCCAGCATTAACAGAGCCTCCGGAATTAGCATAGATACGCAGTATTTT CASINRASGISIDTQYF
TRBJ2-7 TRBD1 TRBV6-2/TRBV6-3 NA TGTGCCAGCAGTTCCCAATCCCCCCGGACAGGGATATACGAACAGTACTTC CASSSQSPRTGIYEQYF
TRBJ2-3 TRBD1 TRBV6-6 NA TGTGCCAGCATGTCTACAGGGGGTGGATATACGCTGTATTTT CASMSTGGGYTLYF
TRBJ2-3 NA TRBV5-1 NA TGCGTCAGCAGGTTAGGACTGAGTATGTTCACAGATACGCATTATTTT CVSRLGLSMFTDTHYF
TRBJ2-7 TRBD1 TRBV5-4 NA TGTGCCAGCATCTTGGGCCCCGGGACAGGGAGATACAAGCAGTACTTC CASILGPGTGRYKQYF
TRBJ2-1 TRBD1 TRBV6-6 NA TGTGCCAGCAGCCCCCGGGAAGACAGGGGCAATGAGCATTTCTTC CASSPREDRGNEHFF
TRBJ2-1 TRBD2 TRBV11-1 NA TGTGCCAGCAGCTATCCCGGGACTAGCGGGAGCGGAAATGAGCAGTTCTTC CASSYPGTSGSGNEQFF
TRBJ2-1 TRBD2 TRBV4-2 NA TGTGCCAGCGGACAGCCGGGACTAGCGGGAGATAGGGGGCAGTTCTTC CASGQPGLAGDRGQFF
TRBJ2-1 TRBD2 TRBV5-1 many TGCGCCAGCAGCTTGATTACTAGCGGGACCAATGAGCAGTTCTTC CASSLITSGTNEQFF
TRBJ2-2 NA TRBV11-2 NA TGTGCTAGCGGCCAAGGTGGGGCCGGGGAGCTGTTTTTT CASGQGGAGELFF
TRBJ2-3 NA TRBV29-1 many TGCAGCGTTCTAGGTAGTAGCGGCGCAGATACGCAGTATTTT CSVLGSSGADTQYF
TRBJ2-5 NA TRBV6-2/TRBV6-3 NA TGTGCCAGCAGTTACCAGGCTGGGGGCTGGGACCAAAAGACCCAGTACTTC CASSYQAGGWDQKTQYF
TRBJ1-1 NA TRBV7-9 NA TGTGACAGCAGTTTGAGCGAGACTGAAGCTTTCTTT CDSSLSETEAFF
TRBJ1-5 NA TRBV28 NA TGTGCCAGGACCTTAAGGGAACAGCCCCAGCATTTT CARTLREQPQHF
TRBJ2-2 NA TRBV14 NA TGTGCCAGCAGCCAAACGGGGGCGGTCGGGGAGCCGTTTTTT CASSQTGAVGEPFF
TRBJ1-2 NA TRBV6-2/TRBV6-3 NA TGTGCCACCTCCTGGATAAACTATGGCTACACCTTC CATSWINYGYTF
TRBJ2-3 NA TRBV30 NA TGTGCCTGGAGTGTACGAGTGGGGGGAAAGGCGGCTCCCCAGTATTTT CAWSVRVGGKAAPQYF
TRBJ1-6 NA TRBV11-2 NA TGTGCCATCAGCTTCACCGTCGGGGCAGCGAATTCACCCCTCCACTTT CAISFTVGAANSPLHF
TRBJ2-7 NA TRBV4-3 once TGCTCCAGCAGCCAAGGCCTGACAGGCTCCTACGAGAGGTACTTC CSSSQGLTGSYERYF
TRBJ1-6 NA TRBV6-5 NA TGTGCCAGCAGAAAACCACCCGAGGGTAATTCACCCCTCCATTTT CASRKPPEGNSPLHF
TRBJ2-5 NA TRBV20-1 NA TGCAGTGCTAGAGATCCCAGGCTAGGATTTCAAGAGACCCAGTATTTC CSARDPRLGFQETQYF
TRBJ1-5 NA TRBV5-1 NA TGCGCTAGCAGCTTGGCCCGCGCCCAGCGGGGTCAACAGCCCCAGCGTTTT CASSLARAQRGQQPQRF
TRBJ2-7 TRBD2 TRBV11-2 once TGTGCAAACAGCTTGAGGGAGGGGAGGACTAGCGGGCTCAGCTCCTACGAGCAGCACTTC CANSLREGRTSGLSSYEQHF
TRBJ2-3 NA TRBV25-1 NA TGTGCCAGCAGTGCGTATGTGGGGATGAAAGATACGCAATATTTT CASSAYVGMKDTQYF
TRBJ2-1 TRBD2 TRBV11-1 once TGTGCCAGGGGCGCGGGAGGGTCGAATGAGCAGTTCTTC CARGAGGSNEQFF
TRBJ1-4 NA TRBV28 once TGTGCCAGCAATTCCTCCGGGACACGGTATAAAAAACTGTTTTTT CASNSSGTRYKKLFF
TRBJ2-4 TRBD2 TRBV4-1 NA TGCGCCAACAGCCAAGAGGCGGGAGGGCCGTGTGACATTCAGTACTTC CANSQEAGGPCDIQYF
TRBJ2-7 NA TRBV29-1 once TGCTGCGTAACCGGGACGAGGTGGGGAGAGCAGTACTTC CCVTGTRWGEQYF
TRBJ2-7 NA TRBV6-2/TRBV6-3 NA TGTGCCAGCAGTTACTCGACACAGGAGAATCGCTACGAACAGTACTTC CASSYSTQENRYEQYF
TRBJ1-1 NA TRBV29-1 NA TGCAGCGTTACCTCAGGGAACATTGAAGCTTTCTTT CSVTSGNIEAFF
TRBJ2-7 NA TRBV4-1 few TGTGCCAGCAGCCAAGATAAGGCACTAGTCATGGCGCAGTACTTC CASSQDKALVMAQYF
TRBJ2-3 NA TRBV5-1 many TGCGCCAGCAGCTTGTGGGGTACGGGAGATACGCAGTATTTT CASSLWGTGDTQYF
TRBJ2-1 NA TRBV7-3 medium-sized TGTGCCAGCAGCTTAGGCCCGAGCTCCTACAATGAGCAGTTCTTC CASSLGPSSYNEQFF
TRBJ2-2 NA TRBV29-1 NA TGCAGAGTTAAAGACTACAAGGGAAGGACCGGGGAGCTGTTTTTT CRVKDYKGRTGELFF
TRBJ2-2 NA TRBV12-3/TRBV12-4 NA TGTGCCAGCACTTCGGACTACACCGGGGAGATGTTTTTT CASTSDYTGEMFF
TRBJ1-2 NA TRBV6-6 NA TGTGCCAGCAGCGAAGGTCCGATCGGAGGAGGATATGGCTACACCTTC CASSEGPIGGGYGYTF
TRBJ2-1 TRBD2 TRBV20-1 NA TGCAGTGCCCTGGGGGAGGGGATAACGGGAGTTAGTGAGCAGTTCTTC CSALGEGITGVSEQFF